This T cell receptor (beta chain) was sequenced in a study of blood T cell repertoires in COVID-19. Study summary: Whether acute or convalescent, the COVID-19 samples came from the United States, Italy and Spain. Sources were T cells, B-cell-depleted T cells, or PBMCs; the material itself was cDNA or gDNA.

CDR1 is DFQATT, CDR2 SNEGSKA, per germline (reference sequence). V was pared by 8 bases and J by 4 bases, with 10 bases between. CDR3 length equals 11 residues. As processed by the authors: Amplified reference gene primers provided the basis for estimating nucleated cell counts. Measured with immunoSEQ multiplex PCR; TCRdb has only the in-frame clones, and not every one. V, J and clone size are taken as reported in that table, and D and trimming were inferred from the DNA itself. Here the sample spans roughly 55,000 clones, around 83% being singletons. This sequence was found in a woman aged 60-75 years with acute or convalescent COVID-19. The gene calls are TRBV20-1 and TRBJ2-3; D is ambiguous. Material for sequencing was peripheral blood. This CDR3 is CSTLHSDTQYF. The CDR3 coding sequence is TGCAGTACGCTTCACTCAGATACGCAGTATTTT.